This T cell receptor (beta chain) was sequenced in a study of blood T cell repertoires in COVID-19. Background on the study: The United States, Italy and Spain supplied acute and convalescent COVID-19 samples. T cells, B-cell-depleted T cells, or PBMCs provided the cDNA or gDNA that served as material.

Per germline, CDR1 SGHTA and CDR2 FQGNSA. The V end was cut by 0 bases, the J end by 10 bases, with 13 bases between. The length of the CDR3 is 15 residues. In the original processing: Amplification from reference gene primers served as the basis for estimated nucleated cell counts. Sequencing used immunoSEQ multiplex PCR; TCRdb keeps in-frame clones, though not all of them. The DNA gave D and trimming, while V, J and clone size come from that table. The repertoire has roughly 95,000 clones, roughly four fifths of them found once; the top ten carry about 4.3%. The TCR was taken from a man in his 60s with acute or convalescent COVID-19. The rearrangement joins TRBV7-2 to TRBJ1-6, with a tentative D call TRBD1 (5 bases). The sequenced sample consisted of peripheral blood. The CDR3 bases are TGTGCCAGCAGCTTAGCGGGGGGAATTAGATCACCCCTCCACTTT. Protein: CASSLAGGIRSPLHF. Looking up the rest from reference TRBV7-2 and TRBJ1-6 gives the full variable domain: GAGVSQSPSNKVTEKGKDVELRCDPISGHTALYWYRQSLGQGLEFLIYFQGNSAPDKSGLPSDRFSAERTGGSVSTLTIQRTQQEDSAVYLCASSLAGGIRSPLHFGNGTRLTVT.